These 20 T cell receptor beta chains came from one sample sequenced in a study of CD8+CD57+ T cells in acquired aplastic anemia. TCR beta VDJ and CDR3 profiling used genomic DNA as template. TCRdb processed the reads anew with MiXCR; each CDR3 protein has one entry. Of 200,000 to 300,000 distinct CDR3 sequences listed, 82% were seen once; the top ten hold 40% to 50%. Selection for sequencing was limited to patients who had shown CD8+CD57+ cell expansion by flow cytometry. The sample comprised sorted CD4+, CD8+, or CD8+CD57+ T cells (not recorded which) from PBMCs. These receptors all come from a human donor with aplastic anemia.

This clonotype occurred a few times. The gene calls are TRBV10-2 and TRBJ2-7; 7 bases align to TRBD1. The CDR3 has 14 residues. Per the germline V gene, CDR1 is WSHSY and CDR2 is SAAADI. Trimming took 6 bases from V and 2 from J; bases not matched to a gene: 7. The CDR3 sequence is CASSWDSGTYEQYV. Here the CDR3 DNA reads TGCGCCAGCAGCTGGGACAGCGGAACCTACGAGCAGTACGTC.

Turning to this clonotype: The junction does not match germline at one end; this may be a read error. This chain's CDR3 is CATSFESRGGTEYF. CDR3 DNA: TGTGCCACCAGCTTTGAAAGCAGGGGAGGGACCGAGTACTTC. V and J are TRBV7-9 and TRBJ2-5; D perhaps matches TRBD2 (7 bases). Germline values: CDR1 SEHNR, CDR2 FQNEAQ (reference sequence). The CDR3 spans 14 residues. The full variable domain, rest sourced from reference TRBV7-9 and TRBJ2-5, is DTGVSQNPRHKITKRGQNVTFRCDPISEHNRLYWYRQTLGQGPEFLTYFQNEAQLEKSRLLSDRFSAERPKGSFSTLEIQRTEQGDSAMYLCATSFESRGGTEYFGPGTRLLVL.

The chain joins TRBV7-9 to TRBJ2-5, with D unclear. V shed 3 bases and J shed 0 bases, with 8 bases lying between them. The CDR3 loop spans 14 amino acids. In germline, CDR1 is SEHNR, CDR2 FQNEAQ (reference sequence). The CDR3 sequence is CASSLVGYQETQYF. In DNA form, the CDR3 reads TGTGCCAGCAGCTTGGTGGGGTACCAAGAGACCCAGTACTTC.

This rearrangement joins TRBV7-2 to TRBJ1-5; D is undetermined. Germline CDR1 SGHTA, CDR2 FQGNSA. The CDR3 consists of 15 residues. V was cut by 5 bases and J by 16 bases, with 27 bases left in between. The CDR3 loop is CASSQDGCARKPYHF. In DNA, the CDR3 is TGTGCCAGCAGCCAAGATGGATGTGCCCGTAAGCCCTATCATTTT.

Note on this clonotype: At one of its ends the junction is not consistent with the germline gene, which may arise from a read error. This rearrangement joins TRBV7-8 to TRBJ1-2; unclear D gene. The germline V gene has CDR1 SGHVS and CDR2 FQNEAQ. The length of the CDR3 is 13 residues. The DNA for the CDR3 is TGTGCCAGCAGCTTAGGGGGAGGAGGCGATACGCAGTTT. Its protein is CASSLGGGGDTQF.

Here the CDR3 reads CASSLEGGLDTQYF. The CDR3 region has the DNA TGTGCCAGCAGCCTAGAGGGAGGTTTGGATACGCAGTATTTT. The rearrangement links TRBV7-9 to TRBJ2-3; possibly TRBD2 for D (6 bases). There are 14 residues in the CDR3. Germline V gene lookup returns CDR1 SEHNR and CDR2 FQNEAQ (reference sequence). V shed 5 bases and J shed 6 bases, with 15 bases lying between them.

Worth noting for this clonotype: Its ends do not fully match the called genes, so a read error is possible. This chain uses TRBV7-8 with TRBJ2-3; 8 nucleotides line up with TRBD2. The germline CDR1 and CDR2 sequences are SGHVS and FQNEAQ. The CDR3 is made up of 14 amino acids. The DNA for the CDR3 is TGTGCCAGCAGCTTGGCGGGGGGCAAAGGTACGCCGTATTTT. Amino acid sequence: CASSLAGGKGTPYF.

The gene calls are TRBV7-8 and TRBJ2-3; 8 bases map to TRBD2. There are 15 residues in the CDR3. Per germline, CDR1 SGHVS and CDR2 FQNEAQ. The ends lost 2 bases at V and 15 bases at J; junction bases unmatched: 16. CDR3 DNA: TGTGCCAGCAGCTTAACGGGAGGGACCGGTGATCAGTATTATTTT. Protein: CASSLTGGTGDQYYF.

V and J are TRBV5-1 and TRBJ1-4; D uncertain. CDR3 size: 15 residues. Germline values: CDR1 SGHRS, CDR2 YFSETQ. V lost 0 bases, J lost 6 bases, and 12 bases lay in between. This chain's CDR3 is CASSLAGSGYEKLFF. The CDR3 coding sequence is TGCGCCAGCAGCTTGGCCGGCAGCGGCTATGAAAAACTGTTTTTT.

The count of this clonotype is one. The junction and the germline gene differ at one end; a read error may be behind it. The chain has TRBV19 and TRBJ2-1; perhaps TRBD2 as D (6 bases). CDR3 length equals 16 residues. In germline, CDR1 is LNHDA, CDR2 SQIVND (reference sequence). The DNA for the CDR3 is TGTGCCAGTAGTTTAGAAAGCGGCGGGGAGAACGATGAGCTGTTCTTC. It specifies CASSLESGGENDELFF.

This chain connects TRBV2 to TRBJ1-1, with D tentatively TRBD1 (5 bases). The CDR3 consists of 16 residues. The germline V and J ends were trimmed by 4 bases and 8 bases, with 23 bases remaining between them. The V gene's germline CDR1 is SNHLY and CDR2 FYNNEI. CDR3 loop: CASSASQRRGRGEAFF. The CDR3 DNA reads as TGTGCCAGCAGTGCCAGCCAGAGAAGGGGACGGGGGGAAGCTTTCTTT. The entire variable domain, with the rest obtained from reference TRBV2 and TRBJ1-1, is as follows: EPEVTQTPSHQVTQMGQEVILRCVPISNHLYFYWYRQILGQKVEFLVSFYNNEISEKSEIFDDQFSVERPDGSNFTLKIRSTKLEDSAMYFCASSASQRRGRGEAFFGQGTRLTVV.

This chain joins TRBV5-4 and TRBJ2-3; 7 bases line up with TRBD1. The germline gives CDR1 SGHNT, CDR2 YYREEE (reference sequence). With V trimmed by 4 bases and J by 2 bases, 4 bases remained unmatched. This CDR3 comprises 14 residues. The chain's CDR3 is CASSAGTATDTQYF. The CDR3 DNA reads as TGTGCCAGCAGCGCCGGGACAGCCACAGATACGCAGTATTTT.

Concerning this clonotype itself: The junction differs from germline at one of its ends, possibly a read error. The rearrangement joins TRBV7-9 to TRBJ1-2, with D possibly being TRBD1 (5 bases). The CDR3 covers 14 residues. CDR1 is SEHNR and CDR2 is FQNEAQ in the germline V gene (reference sequence). In DNA form, the CDR3 reads TGTGCCAGCAGCTTCCTACCGGGGACGTATGACGACCCGTTC. Amino acid sequence: CASSFLPGTYDDPF.

This clonotype showed up just a few times. This sequence joins TRBV2 and TRBJ2-1, with D perhaps TRBD1 or TRBD2 (6 bases each). The J call is doubtful: the DNA matches TRBJ2-3 better. Germline V gives CDR1 SNHLY, CDR2 FYNNEI. CDR3 length equals 13 residues. Here the CDR3 reads CASGDGGTGRQYF. The CDR3 bases are TGTGCCAGCGGGGACGGGGGCACGGGTAGACAGTATTTT.

This chain connects TRBV29-1 to TRBJ2-7, with D tentatively TRBD2 (6 bases). Between the trimmed V and J ends, which lost 3 bases and 6 bases, there was a span of 15 bases. The CDR3 has 13 residues. Germline CDR1 is SQVTM and CDR2 is ANQGSEA. The CDR3 DNA is TGCAGCGTTGAGGCTAGCGCGTTCGGCGAGCAGTACTTC. Translated, it gives CSVEASAFGEQYF.

The chain employs TRBV7-9 and TRBJ2-3; TRBD1 or TRBD2 may be the D gene (6 bases each). This CDR3 has 13 amino acids. Germline V CDR1 and CDR2: SEHNR, FQNEAQ (reference sequence). V was trimmed by 8 bases and J by 10 bases, leaving 19 bases between them. Written as DNA, the CDR3 is TGTGCCAGCGGGGACGGGGGCTCAGGCTCGCAGTATTTT. Its translation: CASGDGGSGSQYF.

The chain carries TRBV7-2 and TRBJ2-7; D perhaps matches TRBD2 (6 bases). This CDR3 has 13 residues. Trimming took off 8 bases at V and 1 base at J, with 12 bases between the two ends. Germline V gene sequence: CDR1 SGHTA, CDR2 FQGNSA. CDR3 sequence reads: CASGGAASYEQYF. The CDR3 nucleotides read TGTGCCAGCGGCGGGGCGGCATCCTACGAGCAGTACTTC.

This clonotype was counted once. This chain joins TRBV2 and TRBJ1-2; D perhaps matches TRBD1 (5 bases). V lost 3 bases and J lost 5, with 13 bases in between. From germline, CDR1 is SNHLY and CDR2 FYNNEI. The CDR3 runs 14 residues. CDR3 nucleotides: TGTGCCAGCAGTGAGCAGGGTGAGGGGTATGGCTACACCTTC. Its translation is CASSEQGEGYGYTF.

V and J are TRBV9 and TRBJ1-5; no definite D call. V was trimmed by 7 bases and J by 6 bases, leaving 17 bases between them. Germline V CDR1 and CDR2: SGDLS, YYNGEE. CDR3 size: 14 residues. CDR3 residues: CASGGAGNIQPQHF. CDR3 DNA sequence: TGTGCCAGCGGAGGAGCTGGGAACATTCAGCCCCAGCATTTT.

About this clonotype: Sequence at one end of the junction differs from germline and may be a read error. The chain uses TRBV7-3 and TRBJ2-5, with D perhaps being TRBD1 or TRBD2 (5 bases each). Germline V lookup: CDR1 SGHTA, CDR2 FQGTGA. The CDR3 is 14 amino acids. The CDR3 region is CATSRGTEHETQYF. The CDR3 bases are TGTGCCACCAGCAGAGGGACCGAGCACGAGACCCAGTACTTC.